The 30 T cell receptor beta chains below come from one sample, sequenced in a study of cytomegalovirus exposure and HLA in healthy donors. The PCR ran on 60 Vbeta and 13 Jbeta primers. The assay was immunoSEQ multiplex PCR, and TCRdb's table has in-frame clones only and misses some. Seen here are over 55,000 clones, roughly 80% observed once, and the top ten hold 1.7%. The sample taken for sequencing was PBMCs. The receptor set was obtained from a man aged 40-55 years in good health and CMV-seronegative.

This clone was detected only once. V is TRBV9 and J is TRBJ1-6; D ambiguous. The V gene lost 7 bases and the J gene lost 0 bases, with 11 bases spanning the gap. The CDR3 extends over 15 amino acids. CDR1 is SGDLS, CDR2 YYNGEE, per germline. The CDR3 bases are TGTGCCAGCTCTTCAACAAGCTCCTATAATTCACCCCTCCACTTT. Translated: CASSSTSSYNSPLHF.

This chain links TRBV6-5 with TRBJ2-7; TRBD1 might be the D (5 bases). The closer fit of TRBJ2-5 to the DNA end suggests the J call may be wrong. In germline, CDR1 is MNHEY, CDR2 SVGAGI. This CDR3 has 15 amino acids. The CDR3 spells CASSYSQGLQETQYF. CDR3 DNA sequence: TGTGCCAGCAGTTACTCGCAGGGCCTCCAAGAGACCCAGTACTTC.

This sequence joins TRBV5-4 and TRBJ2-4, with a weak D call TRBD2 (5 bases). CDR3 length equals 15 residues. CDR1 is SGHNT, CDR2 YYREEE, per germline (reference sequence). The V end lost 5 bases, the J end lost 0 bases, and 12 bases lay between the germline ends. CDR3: CASSAGELAKNIQYF. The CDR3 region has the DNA TGTGCCAGCAGTGCGGGCGAGCTAGCCAAAAACATTCAGTACTTC.

CDR3 protein: CASSTDRNYGYTF. CDR3 nucleotides: TGTGCCAGCAGCACGGACAGAAACTATGGCTACACCTTC. The V and J genes are TRBV7-8 and TRBJ1-2; D may be TRBD1 (6 bases). The CDR3 totals 13 residues. CDR1 and CDR2 from the germline V gene are SGHVS and FQNEAQ. V was cut by 5 bases and J by 2 bases, with 9 bases left in between.

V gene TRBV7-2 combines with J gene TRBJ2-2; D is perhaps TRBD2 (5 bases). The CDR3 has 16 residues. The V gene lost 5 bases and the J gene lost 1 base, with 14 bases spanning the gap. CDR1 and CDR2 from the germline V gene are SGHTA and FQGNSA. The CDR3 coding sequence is TGTGCCAGCAGCCCCCGGGGTAGGGAGAACACCGGGGAGCTGTTTTTT. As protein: CASSPRGRENTGELFF. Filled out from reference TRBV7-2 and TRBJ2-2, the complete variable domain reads GAGVSQSPSNKVTEKGKDVELRCDPISGHTALYWYRQSLGQGLEFLIYFQGNSAPDKSGLPSDRFSAERTGGSVSTLTIQRTQQEDSAVYLCASSPRGRENTGELFFGEGSRLTVL.

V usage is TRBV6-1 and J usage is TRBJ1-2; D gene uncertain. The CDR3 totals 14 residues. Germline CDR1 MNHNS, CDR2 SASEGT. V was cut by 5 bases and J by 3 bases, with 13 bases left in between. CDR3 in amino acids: CASSSWRAHYGYTF. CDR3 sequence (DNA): TGTGCCAGCAGTAGTTGGAGGGCTCACTATGGCTACACCTTC.

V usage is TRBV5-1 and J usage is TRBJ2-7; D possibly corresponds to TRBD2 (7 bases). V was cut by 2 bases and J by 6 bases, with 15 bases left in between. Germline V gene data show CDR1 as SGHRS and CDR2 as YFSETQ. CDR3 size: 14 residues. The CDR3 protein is CASSLGGDLGEQYV. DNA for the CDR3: TGCGCCAGCAGCTTAGGGGGGGATCTCGGCGAGCAGTACGTC.

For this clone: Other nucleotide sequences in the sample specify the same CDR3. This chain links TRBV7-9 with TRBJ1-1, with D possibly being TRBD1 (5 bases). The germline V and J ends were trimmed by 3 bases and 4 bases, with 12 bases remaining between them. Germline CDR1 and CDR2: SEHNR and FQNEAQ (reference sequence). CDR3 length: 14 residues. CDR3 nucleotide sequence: TGTGCCAGCAGCTTGGGACTGCCAGGCACTGAAGCTTTCTTT. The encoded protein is CASSLGLPGTEAFF.

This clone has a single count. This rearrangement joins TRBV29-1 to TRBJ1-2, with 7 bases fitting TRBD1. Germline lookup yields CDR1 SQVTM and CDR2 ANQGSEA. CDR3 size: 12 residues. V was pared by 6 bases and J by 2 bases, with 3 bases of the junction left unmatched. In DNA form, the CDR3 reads TGCAGCGTGGACAGGTTAAACTATGGCTACACCTTC. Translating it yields CSVDRLNYGYTF.

The DNA for the CDR3 is TGTGCCAGTAGCCCGCGGGGCAGGGGGTTTGAAAAACTGTTTTTT. Protein sequence: CASSPRGRGFEKLFF. J is TRBJ1-4 and V is TRBV19, with 7 bases identical to TRBD1. CDR3 length: 15 amino acids. Germline V lookup: CDR1 LNHDA, CDR2 SQIVND (reference sequence). V trimming: 6 bases; J trimming: 7 bases; junction bases outside the gene matches: 11.

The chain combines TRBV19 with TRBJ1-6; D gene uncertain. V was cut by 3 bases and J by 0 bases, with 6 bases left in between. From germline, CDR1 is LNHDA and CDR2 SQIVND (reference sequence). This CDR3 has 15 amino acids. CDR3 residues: CASSIRSSYNSPLHF. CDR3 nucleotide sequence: TGTGCCAGTAGTATCCGGAGCTCCTATAATTCACCCCTCCACTTT.

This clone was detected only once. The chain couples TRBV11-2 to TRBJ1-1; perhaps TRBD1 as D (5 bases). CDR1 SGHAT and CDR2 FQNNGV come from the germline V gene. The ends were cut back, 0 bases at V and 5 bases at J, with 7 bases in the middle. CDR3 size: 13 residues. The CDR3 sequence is CASSLERGTEAFF. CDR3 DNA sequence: TGTGCCAGCAGCTTAGAACGGGGGACTGAAGCTTTCTTT.

The CDR3 nucleotides are TGTGCCAGCTCCGGGACAGGGGGCTATGGCAATCAGCCCCAGCATTTT. Protein: CASSGTGGYGNQPQHF. The J gene is TRBJ1-5, the V gene TRBV2; 12 bases fit TRBD1. Germline V gene data show CDR1 as SNHLY and CDR2 as FYNNEI. V lost 8 bases to trimming and J lost 2 bases; unmatched junction nucleotides: 7. This CDR3 contains 16 residues.

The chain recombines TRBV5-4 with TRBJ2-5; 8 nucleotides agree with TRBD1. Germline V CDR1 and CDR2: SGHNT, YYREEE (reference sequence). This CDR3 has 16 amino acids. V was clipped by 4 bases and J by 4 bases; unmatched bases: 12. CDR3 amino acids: CASSLASGQGGETQYF. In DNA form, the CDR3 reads TGTGCCAGCAGCCTCGCTTCCGGACAGGGAGGAGAGACCCAGTACTTC.

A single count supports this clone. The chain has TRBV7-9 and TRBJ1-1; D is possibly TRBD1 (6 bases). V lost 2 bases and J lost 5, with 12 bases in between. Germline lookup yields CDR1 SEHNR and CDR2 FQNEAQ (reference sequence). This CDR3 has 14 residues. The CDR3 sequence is CASSLSGGGTEAFF. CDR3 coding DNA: TGTGCCAGCAGCTTATCTGGGGGCGGTACTGAAGCTTTCTTT.

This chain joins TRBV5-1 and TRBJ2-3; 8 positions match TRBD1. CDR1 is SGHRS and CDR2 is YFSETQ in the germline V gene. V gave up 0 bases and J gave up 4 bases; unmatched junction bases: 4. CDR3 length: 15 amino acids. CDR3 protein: CASSLGQGLADTQYF. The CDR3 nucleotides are TGCGCCAGCAGCTTGGGACAGGGGTTGGCAGATACGCAGTATTTT.

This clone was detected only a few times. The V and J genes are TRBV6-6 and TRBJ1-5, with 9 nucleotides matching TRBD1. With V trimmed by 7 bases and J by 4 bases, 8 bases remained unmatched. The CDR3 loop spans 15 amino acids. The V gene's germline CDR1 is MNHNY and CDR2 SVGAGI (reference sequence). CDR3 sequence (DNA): TGTGCCAGCACCCTAACAGGGGGCCGGAATCAGCCCCAGCATTTT. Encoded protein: CASTLTGGRNQPQHF.

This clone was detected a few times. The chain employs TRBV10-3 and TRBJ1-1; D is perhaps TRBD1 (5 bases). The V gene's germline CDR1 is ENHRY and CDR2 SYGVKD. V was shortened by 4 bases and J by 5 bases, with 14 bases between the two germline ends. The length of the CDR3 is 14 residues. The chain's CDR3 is CAISVKRGGTEAFF. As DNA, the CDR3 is TGTGCCATCAGTGTAAAGCGCGGGGGAACTGAAGCTTTCTTT.

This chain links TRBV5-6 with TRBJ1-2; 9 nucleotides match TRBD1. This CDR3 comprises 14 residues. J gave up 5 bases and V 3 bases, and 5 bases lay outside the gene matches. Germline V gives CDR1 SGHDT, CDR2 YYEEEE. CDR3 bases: TGTGCCAGCAGCTGGGACAGGGTAGTGTATGGCTACACCTTC. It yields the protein CASSWDRVVYGYTF.

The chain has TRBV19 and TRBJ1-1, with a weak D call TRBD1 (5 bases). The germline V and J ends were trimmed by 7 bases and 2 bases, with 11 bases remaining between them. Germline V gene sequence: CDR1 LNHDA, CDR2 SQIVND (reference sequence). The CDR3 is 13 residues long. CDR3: CASTTTGNTEAFF. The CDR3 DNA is TGTGCCAGTACTACCACAGGTAACACTGAAGCTTTCTTT.

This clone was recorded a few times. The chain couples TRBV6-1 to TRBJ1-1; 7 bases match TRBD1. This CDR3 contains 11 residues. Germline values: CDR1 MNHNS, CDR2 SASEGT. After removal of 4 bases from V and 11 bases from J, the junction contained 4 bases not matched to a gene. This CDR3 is CASSVDRDAFF. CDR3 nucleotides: TGTGCCAGCAGTGTAGACAGGGATGCTTTCTTT.

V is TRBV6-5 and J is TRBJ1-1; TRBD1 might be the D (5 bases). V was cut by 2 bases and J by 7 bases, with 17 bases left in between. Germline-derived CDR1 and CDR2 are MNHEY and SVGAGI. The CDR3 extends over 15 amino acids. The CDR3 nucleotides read TGTGCCAGCAGTTACACAACAGGAGGGATAGGTGAAGCTTTCTTT. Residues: CASSYTTGGIGEAFF.

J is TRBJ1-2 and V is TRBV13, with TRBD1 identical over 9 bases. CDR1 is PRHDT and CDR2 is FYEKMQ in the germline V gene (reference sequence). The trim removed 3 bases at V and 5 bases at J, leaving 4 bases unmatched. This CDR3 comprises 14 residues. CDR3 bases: TGTGCCAGCAGCTTGGGACAGGGCCAGTATGGCTACACCTTC. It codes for CASSLGQGQYGYTF. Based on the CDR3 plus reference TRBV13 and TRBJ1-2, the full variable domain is AAGVIQSPRHLIKEKRETATLKCYPIPRHDTVYWYQQGPGQDPQFLISFYEKMQSDKGSIPDRFSAQQFSDYHSELNMSSLELGDSALYFCASSLGQGQYGYTFGSGTRLTVV.

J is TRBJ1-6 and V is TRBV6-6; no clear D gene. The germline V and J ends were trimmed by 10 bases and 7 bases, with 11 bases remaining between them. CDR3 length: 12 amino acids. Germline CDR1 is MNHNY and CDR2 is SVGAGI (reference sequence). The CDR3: CATGNFNSPLHF. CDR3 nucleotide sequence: TGTGCCACGGGGAACTTCAATTCACCCCTCCACTTT.

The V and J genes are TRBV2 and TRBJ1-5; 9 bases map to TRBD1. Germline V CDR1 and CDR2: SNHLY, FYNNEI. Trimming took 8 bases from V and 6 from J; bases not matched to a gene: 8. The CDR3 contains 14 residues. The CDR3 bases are TGTGCCAGCGCTCCTAACAGGGGGCGTCAGCCCCAGCATTTT. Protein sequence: CASAPNRGRQPQHF.

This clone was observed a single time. As DNA, the CDR3 is TGTGCCATCAGTGTAGAGCGGGGGGATATCAATGAGCAGTTCTTC. Protein sequence: CAISVERGDINEQFF. The rearrangement joins TRBV10-3 to TRBJ2-1, with TRBD2 matching 9 bases. The germline gives CDR1 ENHRY, CDR2 SYGVKD. The CDR3 has 15 residues. V shed 4 bases, J shed 6 bases, and the junction held 7 bases outside the gene matches.

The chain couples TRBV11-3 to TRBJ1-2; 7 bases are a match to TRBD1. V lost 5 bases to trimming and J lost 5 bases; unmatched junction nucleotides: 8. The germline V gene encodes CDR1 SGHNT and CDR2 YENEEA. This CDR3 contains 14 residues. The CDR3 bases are TGTGCCAGCAGCGAGAGTAGGGGGCTATATGGCTACACCTTC. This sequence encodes CASSESRGLYGYTF.

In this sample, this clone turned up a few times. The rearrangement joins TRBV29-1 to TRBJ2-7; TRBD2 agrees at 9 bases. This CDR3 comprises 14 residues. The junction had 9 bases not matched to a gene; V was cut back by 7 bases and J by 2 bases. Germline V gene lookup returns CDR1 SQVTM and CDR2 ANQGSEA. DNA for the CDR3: TGCAGCGCAGGGCGGGGGGGGGACCCCTACGAGCAGTACTTC. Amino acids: CSAGRGGDPYEQYF.

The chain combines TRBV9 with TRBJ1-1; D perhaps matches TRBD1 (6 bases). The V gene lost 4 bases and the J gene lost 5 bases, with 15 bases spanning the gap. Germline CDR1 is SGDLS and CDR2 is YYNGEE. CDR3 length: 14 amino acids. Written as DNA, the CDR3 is TGTGCCAGCAGCAAAACCTCAGGGGTGACTGAAGCTTTCTTT. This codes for CASSKTSGVTEAFF.

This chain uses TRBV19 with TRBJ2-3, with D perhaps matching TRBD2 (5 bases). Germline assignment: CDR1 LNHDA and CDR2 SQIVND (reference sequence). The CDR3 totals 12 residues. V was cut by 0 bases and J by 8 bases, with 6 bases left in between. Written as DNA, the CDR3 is TGTGCCAGTAGTATAGATGAGGGTACGCAGTATTTT. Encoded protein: CASSIDEGTQYF.